This TCR beta chain was sequenced in a study of shared clonotypes between healthy human individuals. The study's findings and limits: Incomplete sequencing of sorted subsets was indicated by rarefaction despite large depth. In several donors, about 5% of naive CD4 clonotypes appeared in common.

In the case of this clone: The antigen remains unidentified.

Naive-designated CD8 cells lacked CD45RO, were positively enriched for CCR7, and omitted terminally differentiated effector memory CD45RA+ cells. Several immunoSEQ 96-well plates shared each subset's DNA, each plate a replicate. The data were produced by immunoSEQ multiplex PCR, yet TCRdb's version contains in-frame clones alone and is incomplete. The sample holds roughly 2.1 million clones, approximately 94% seen once. The specimen was naive CD8+ T cells from PBMCs. The receptor's source is a man aged 18 to 29 in good health. Some clones in this sample may be carry-over from other donors' samples.

The CDR3 DNA is TGTGCCAGCAGTCCATTCTCGACCGGGCTGGGGACTGAAGCTTTCTTT. Translation gives CASSPFSTGLGTEAFF. This chain links TRBV27 with TRBJ1-1; D gene ambiguous. V lost 5 bases, J lost 5 bases, and 21 bases lay in between. Germline CDR1 and CDR2: MNHEY and SMNVEV (reference sequence). This CDR3 is 16 amino acids long.